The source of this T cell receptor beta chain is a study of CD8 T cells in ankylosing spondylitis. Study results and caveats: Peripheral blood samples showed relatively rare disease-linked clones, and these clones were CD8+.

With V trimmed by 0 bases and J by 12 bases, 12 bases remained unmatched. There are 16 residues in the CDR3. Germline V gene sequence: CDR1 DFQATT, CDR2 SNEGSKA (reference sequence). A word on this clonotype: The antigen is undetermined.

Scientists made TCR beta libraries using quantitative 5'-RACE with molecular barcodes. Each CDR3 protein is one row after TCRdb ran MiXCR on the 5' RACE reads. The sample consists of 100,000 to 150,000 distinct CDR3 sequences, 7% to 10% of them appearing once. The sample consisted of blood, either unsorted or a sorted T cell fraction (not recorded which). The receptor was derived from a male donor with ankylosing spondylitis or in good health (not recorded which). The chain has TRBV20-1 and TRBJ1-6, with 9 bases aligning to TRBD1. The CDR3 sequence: CSARDETGTGSGPLHF. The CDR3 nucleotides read TGCAGTGCTAGAGACGAGACCGGGACAGGGTCAGGACCCCTCCACTTT.